These 13 T cell receptor beta chains share one sample of origin, sequenced in a study of low-dose radiotherapy and immunotherapy resistance in tumors. TRAV and TRBV primers primed cDNA for both TCRalpha and TCRbeta. TCRs underwent 20 PCR cycles of amplification with a constant-region primer and V-primer adapter. TCRdb reprocessed the reads with MiXCR, giving one entry per CDR3 protein. The data contain roughly 10,000 distinct CDR3 sequences, approximately 60% of them singletons. The receptors come from a human donor with advanced metastatic prostate, ovarian, gallbladder or colorectal cancer (not recorded which). This table probably holds off-target reads from a library built for another chain.

This chain connects TRBV7-2 to TRBJ1-6; perhaps TRBD1 as D (5 bases). Germline V gene lookup returns CDR1 SGHTA and CDR2 FQGNSA. V lost 1 base, J lost 0 bases, and 10 bases lay in between. The CDR3 extends over 17 amino acids. CDR3 protein: CASSLVSGSSYNSPLHF. The DNA for the CDR3 is TGTGCCAGCAGCTTAGTGTCAGGGAGCTCCTATAATTCACCCCTCCACTTT.

This chain joins TRBV2 and TRBJ2-1, with 8 bases aligning to TRBD2. Unmatched junction bases numbered 9, after V lost 4 bases and J lost 4 bases. The CDR3 contains 16 residues. Germline assignment: CDR1 SNHLY and CDR2 FYNNEI. In DNA, the CDR3 is TGTGCCAGCAGTGGGAGCGGGAGTTCGGTGTACAATGAGCAGTTCTTC. Amino acid sequence: CASSGSGSSVYNEQFF.

This chain links TRBV29-1 with TRBJ2-1; TRBD2 matches at 11 bases. The CDR3 is 18 residues long. V lost 3 bases, J lost 5 bases, and 15 bases stayed unmatched. Germline V lookup: CDR1 SQVTM, CDR2 ANQGSEA. This chain's CDR3 is CSVDGTSGERAGNNEQFF. CDR3 coding DNA: TGCAGCGTTGATGGGACTAGCGGAGAAAGAGCTGGGAACAATGAGCAGTTCTTC.

The chain uses TRBV9 and TRBJ1-1, with D possibly TRBD1 on 5 matching bases. CDR1 SGDLS and CDR2 YYNGEE come from the germline V gene. The CDR3 sequence is 15 residues long. V lost 2 bases and J 0 bases, leaving 11 bases between the germline ends. DNA of the CDR3: TGTGCCAGCAGCGTTGGGGGAAGATTGAACACTGAAGCTTTCTTT. The encoded protein is CASSVGGRLNTEAFF.

The chain uses TRBV10-3 and TRBJ1-1, with 8 bases identical to TRBD1. Germline assignment: CDR1 ENHRY and CDR2 SYGVKD. Trimming cost V 7 bases and J 1 base; bases outside gene matches: 5. CDR3 length equals 14 residues. Written as DNA, the CDR3 is TGTGCCATCACCCAGGGGGCGGGGAACACTGAAGCTTTCTTT. Its translation is CAITQGAGNTEAFF.

This clonotype was counted between two and nine times. The rearrangement joins TRBV14 to TRBJ2-3, with TRBD2 matching over 9 bases. The trim removed 4 bases at V and 2 bases at J, leaving 10 bases unmatched. The CDR3 is 17 amino acids. Germline CDR1 and CDR2: SGHDN and FVKESK. The CDR3 DNA follows: TGTGCCAGCAGCCCCCTACTCTCTAGCGGGAACACAGATACGCAGTATTTT. Translating it yields CASSPLLSSGNTDTQYF.

The chain combines TRBV12-3 or TRBV12-4 with TRBJ2-1; a weak D match, TRBD2 (5 bases). V was clipped by 7 bases and J by 8 bases, with 9 bases between them. The CDR3 has 11 amino acids. The CDR3 region is CASTRGDEQFF. CDR3 nucleotide sequence: TGTGCCAGCACCCGGGGAGATGAGCAGTTCTTC.

The chain employs TRBV5-1 and TRBJ2-4; D may be TRBD1 or TRBD2 (5 bases each). Germline CDR1 and CDR2: SGHRS and YFSETQ. This CDR3 has 17 amino acids. V lost 0 bases and J 10 bases, leaving 23 bases between the germline ends. The CDR3 region has the DNA TGCGCCAGCAGCTTGGACGTGTGGGACCTCCAGGAAAGAATTCAGTACTTC. Protein: CASSLDVWDLQERIQYF.

J is TRBJ1-5 and V is TRBV6-6, with TRBD1 as a possible D gene (5 bases). The CDR3 length is 13 residues. The V end was cut by 6 bases, the J end by 0 bases, with 6 bases between. CDR1 and CDR2 (germline): MNHNY, SVGAGI (reference sequence). The CDR3 nucleotides read TGTGCCAGCAGAGACAGTAGCAATCAGCCCCAGCATTTT. The encoded protein is CASRDSSNQPQHF.

This clonotype has just a few counts. The rearrangement uses TRBV10-3 and TRBJ2-1; 9 positions match TRBD2. The germline CDR1 and CDR2 sequences are ENHRY and SYGVKD. V was clipped by 4 bases and J by 2 bases; unmatched bases: 12. The CDR3 contains 18 residues. CDR3 in DNA: TGTGCCATCAGTGGACAAGTACTGCGGGAGGGACCCTACAATGAGCAGTTCTTC. Translated: CAISGQVLREGPYNEQFF.

The chain combines TRBV19 with TRBJ1-5; D unclear. This CDR3 has 18 residues. From germline, CDR1 is LNHDA and CDR2 SQIVND (reference sequence). V lost 3 bases and J 4 bases, leaving 22 bases between the germline ends. DNA of the CDR3: TGTGCCAGTAGTATCCTTTTTACCAATAGACCTAAAAATCAGCCCCAGCATTTT. This codes for CASSILFTNRPKNQPQHF.

The V call is TRBV4-2, the J call TRBJ1-5, with TRBD1 identical over 9 bases. Germline CDR1 and CDR2: LGHNA and YNFKEQ. The CDR3 consists of 16 residues. V gave up 3 bases and J gave up 4 bases; unmatched junction bases: 7. Here the CDR3 DNA reads TGTGCCAGCAGCCATCTTACGGGGACAGGGAATCAGCCCCAGCATTTT. Protein product: CASSHLTGTGNQPQHF.

This chain links TRBV5-6 with TRBJ2-5; D perhaps matches TRBD1 (6 bases). The V gene lost 3 bases and the J gene lost 5 bases, with 17 bases spanning the gap. The CDR3 is made up of 15 amino acids. The germline V gene encodes CDR1 SGHDT and CDR2 YYEEEE. The CDR3 protein is CASSWAGTLGETQYF. The CDR3 nucleotides read TGTGCCAGCAGCTGGGCCGGGACATTGGGGGAGACCCAGTACTTC.